The subject of this entry is one TCR beta chain. This PCR relied on a set of 60 Vbeta primers and 13 Jbeta primers. Clones were sequenced by immunoSEQ multiplex PCR, and TCRdb holds only the in-frame ones, with some missing. The data hold roughly 180,000 clones, with 85% observed a single time. V lost 2 bases to trimming and J lost 8 bases; unmatched junction nucleotides: 4. Germline values: CDR1 SGHRS, CDR2 YFSETQ. The CDR3 extends over 15 amino acids. The data stem from a study of cytomegalovirus exposure and HLA in healthy donors. Looking at the study overall: Drawn from HLA-typed donors, about 85 million unique TCRs were held in an early data release.

The clonotype was recovered from a boy younger than 10 in good health and CMV-seronegative. The rearrangement links TRBV5-1 to TRBJ2-1, with 13 nucleotides matching TRBD2. Sequenced input: PBMCs. CDR3 coding DNA: TGCGCCAGCAGCTTCGGACTAGCGGGAGTAGATGAGCAGTTCTTC. Translation gives CASSFGLAGVDEQFF.